This TCR beta chain was found in a study of cytomegalovirus exposure and HLA in healthy donors. The PCR employed 60 Vbeta primers together with 13 Jbeta primers. Clones were sequenced by immunoSEQ multiplex PCR, and TCRdb holds only the in-frame ones, with some missing. The sample lists about 89,000 clones, around 80% seen once, with 2.5% to 3.5% in the top ten. The CDR3 runs to 15 residues. V dropped 0 bases and J dropped 6 bases, with 15 bases sitting between them. Germline values: CDR1 SGHDT, CDR2 YYEEEE. The sample was PBMCs. The chain recombines TRBV5-6 with TRBJ2-5; weak D call: TRBD1 (5 bases). The receptor was isolated from a man aged 30 to 39 in good health and CMV-seronegative. CDR3 nucleotides: TGTGCCAGCAGCTTGGAGGGCAGGGCCTTCCAGACCCAGTACTTC. This sequence encodes CASSLEGRAFQTQYF.